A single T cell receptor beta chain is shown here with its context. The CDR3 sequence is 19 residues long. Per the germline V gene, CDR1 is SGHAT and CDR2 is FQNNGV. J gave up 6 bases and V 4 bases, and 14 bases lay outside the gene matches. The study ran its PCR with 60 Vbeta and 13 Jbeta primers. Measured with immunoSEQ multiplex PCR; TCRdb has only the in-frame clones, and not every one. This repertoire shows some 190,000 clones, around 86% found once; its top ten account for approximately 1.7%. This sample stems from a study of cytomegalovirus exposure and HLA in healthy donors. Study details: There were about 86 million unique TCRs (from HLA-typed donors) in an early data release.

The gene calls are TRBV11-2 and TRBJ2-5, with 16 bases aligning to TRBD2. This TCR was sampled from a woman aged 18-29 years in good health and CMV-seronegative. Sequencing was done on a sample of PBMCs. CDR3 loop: CASSSLQGLAGGPGKTQYF. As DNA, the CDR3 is TGTGCCAGCAGCTCTCTACAGGGACTAGCGGGAGGGCCGGGGAAGACCCAGTACTTC.